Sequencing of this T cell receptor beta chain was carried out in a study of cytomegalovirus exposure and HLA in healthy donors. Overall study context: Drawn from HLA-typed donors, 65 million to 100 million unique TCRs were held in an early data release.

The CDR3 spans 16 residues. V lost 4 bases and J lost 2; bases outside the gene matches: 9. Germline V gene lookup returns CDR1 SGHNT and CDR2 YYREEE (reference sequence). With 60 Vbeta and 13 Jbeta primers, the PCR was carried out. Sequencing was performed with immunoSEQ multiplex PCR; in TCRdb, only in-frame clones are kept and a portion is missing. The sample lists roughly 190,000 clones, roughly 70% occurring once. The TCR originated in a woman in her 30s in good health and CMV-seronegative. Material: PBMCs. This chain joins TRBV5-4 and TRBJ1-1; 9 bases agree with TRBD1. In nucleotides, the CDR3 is TGTGCCAGCAGCCCGAGGACAGGGGCCTTTAACACTGAAGCTTTCTTT. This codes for CASSPRTGAFNTEAFF.